This T cell receptor beta chain came from a study of T cell repertoires in cytomegalovirus infection. Study-wide background: A matching HLA type, together with CMV infection, was signaled by public TCR beta signatures. General study findings and limits: People with CMV and the relevant HLA were identified by cumulative public TCR beta family frequency. HLA-C-restricted CMV-specific TCR beta clonotypes prevailed in the ex vivo response.

Germline CDR1 reads SGHVS; CDR2 reads FQNEAQ. Deletions cut 8 bases from V and 10 bases from J, with 14 bases between. This CDR3 region has 11 residues. TCRdb re-derived calls from the reads in MiXCR, one entry per CDR3 protein. Of about 260,000 distinct CDR3 sequences listed, 9.1% are singletons. The sample holds many counts of this clonotype. The antigen remains unidentified. The receptor was derived from a human donor in good health (CMV status not recorded). Some clones in this sample may be carry-over from other donors' samples. Sequencing used PBMCs. The chain uses TRBV7-8 and TRBJ1-2; D gene ambiguous. The CDR3 loop reads CASASGRAYTF. The CDR3 DNA follows: TGTGCCAGCGCTTCGGGGAGGGCCTACACCTTC.